The 27 T cell receptor beta chains below all came from one sample that was sequenced in a study of shared clonotypes between healthy human individuals. Here immunoSEQ multiplex PCR was the method, and the copy in TCRdb shows in-frame clones only, minus some. The sample records some 1 million clones, about 76% being singletons. The specimen sequenced was memory CD4+ T cells sorted from blood. As to subset: CD45RA-negative fraction. The source is a man between 18 and 35 years old in good health.

This chain uses TRBV10-1 with TRBJ2-7; D possibly corresponds to TRBD2 (5 bases). The germline V gene encodes CDR1 WNHNN and CDR2 SYGVQD (reference sequence). CDR3 length equals 12 residues. Trimming shortened V by 8 bases and J by 6 bases, and 14 bases separated the two germline ends. The CDR3 sequence is CASGRADGEQYF. DNA for the CDR3: TGCGCCAGCGGGAGAGCGGATGGCGAGCAGTACTTC.

The chain has TRBV4-3 and TRBJ2-7, with unresolved D. The CDR3 sequence is 15 residues long. Trimming shortened V by 0 bases and J by 5 bases, and 14 bases separated the two germline ends. CDR1 is LGHNA, CDR2 YSLEER, per germline. For the CDR3, the DNA is TGCGCCAGCAGCCAAGAGTTGAGTACCTTCCACGAGCAGTACTTC. Its translation is CASSQELSTFHEQYF.

The rearrangement uses TRBV5-3 and TRBJ1-6, with D perhaps TRBD1 (5 bases). TRBV5-3 is sorted into the ORF group, with uncertain function. V was trimmed by 4 bases and J by 7 bases, leaving 15 bases between them. This CDR3 has 15 amino acids. The CDR3 is CARSLTSGPNSPLHF. The CDR3, as DNA: TGTGCCAGAAGCCTGACCTCGGGACCAAATTCACCCCTCCACTTT.

The chain combines TRBV5-1 with TRBJ1-6; D is unresolved. The CDR3 runs 14 residues. Trimming left V 5 bases short and J 8 bases short, with 14 bases between. Germline V lookup: CDR1 SGHRS, CDR2 YFSETQ. In DNA, the CDR3 is TGCGCCAGCAGTCGGTCCCTACCCGATTCACCCCTCCACTTT. Translated, it gives CASSRSLPDSPLHF.

V and J are TRBV6-5 and TRBJ2-4; D is possibly TRBD1 (6 bases). Trimming removed 6 bases from V and 15 bases from J, with 21 bases in between. CDR3 length equals 13 residues. Germline CDR1 MNHEY, CDR2 SVGAGI. The chain's CDR3 is CASRSLATGEGYF. In nucleotides, the CDR3 is TGTGCCAGCAGGAGTCTGGCGACAGGCGAGGGGTACTTC.

This chain joins TRBV4-1 and TRBJ1-1; no firm D call. V gave up 0 bases and J gave up 1 base, with 12 bases separating them. The CDR3 consists of 16 residues. The germline CDR1 and CDR2 sequences are MGHRA and YSYEKL. Here the CDR3 reads CASSQEIGQGNTEAFF. The CDR3 coding sequence is TGCGCCAGCAGCCAAGAAATAGGGCAAGGGAACACTGAAGCTTTCTTT.

The chain links TRBV4-2 to TRBJ2-3, with 9 positions matching TRBD1. CDR3 length: 16 residues. Germline V gene sequence: CDR1 LGHNA, CDR2 YNFKEQ. Germline trimming cut 1 base from V and 3 bases from J; bases unmatched to any gene: 5. The CDR3 loop reads CASSQARTGATDTQYF. The CDR3 nucleotides are TGTGCCAGCAGCCAAGCTAGGACAGGGGCGACAGATACGCAGTATTTT.

The chain is built from TRBV5-4 and TRBJ1-4, with TRBD1 matching 11 bases. Germline CDR1 is SGHNT and CDR2 is YYREEE (reference sequence). The CDR3 runs to 16 residues. V lost 4 bases and J lost 8; bases outside the gene matches: 10. CDR3 protein: CASSLPPGTGGEKLFF. Here the CDR3 DNA reads TGTGCCAGCAGCCTACCCCCCGGGACAGGGGGAGAAAAACTGTTTTTT.

This clone has just a few counts. The chain has TRBV6-1 and TRBJ2-6; the match to TRBD1 covers 7 bases. V lost 3 bases and J lost 7; bases outside the gene matches: 12. Germline CDR1 reads MNHNS; CDR2 reads SASEGT. CDR3 size: 17 residues. In DNA form, the CDR3 reads TGTGCCAGCAGTGACACAGTGACAGGGTTCCGAGCCAACGTCCTGACTTTC. It translates to CASSDTVTGFRANVLTF.

Many counts were recorded for this clone. This chain joins TRBV10-2 and TRBJ1-6; 9 bases line up with TRBD1. CDR3 length: 13 amino acids. V gave up 7 bases and J gave up 7 bases; unmatched junction bases: 2. The germline V gene has CDR1 WSHSY and CDR2 SAAADI. CDR3: CASKGQGNSPLHF. The CDR3 DNA sequence: TGCGCCAGCAAGGGACAGGGCAATTCACCCCTCCACTTT.

The chain uses TRBV10-3 and TRBJ1-2; 7 bases map to TRBD1. V shed 6 bases and J 5 bases; nucleotides not matched to a gene: 9. Germline CDR1 reads ENHRY; CDR2 reads SYGVKD. CDR3 length: 14 residues. CDR3: CAISDGTENYGYTF. The CDR3 DNA reads as TGTGCCATCAGCGATGGGACAGAAAATTATGGCTACACCTTC.

The V gene is TRBV5-1, the J gene TRBJ2-7; D may be TRBD1 (7 bases). CDR1 SGHRS and CDR2 YFSETQ come from the germline V gene. CDR3 length equals 17 residues. The V and J ends lost 4 bases and 5 bases respectively, with 25 bases between them. CDR3: CASSPGGVGGIPDEQYF. CDR3 DNA sequence: TGCGCCAGCAGCCCCGGGGGAGTAGGGGGCATTCCTGACGAGCAGTACTTC.

The table lists this clone with a few counts. The J gene is TRBJ1-4, the V gene TRBV5-1, with D hard to call. The CDR3 is 15 amino acids. V was cut by 4 bases and J by 1 base, with 11 bases left in between. The germline gives CDR1 SGHRS, CDR2 YFSETQ. CDR3 in DNA: TGCGCCAGCAGCCCCCAAGTCGGAACTAATGAAAAACTGTTTTTT. It codes for CASSPQVGTNEKLFF.

This clone was seen only once. Other DNA sequences within the sample encode an identical CDR3. The J gene is TRBJ2-1, the V gene TRBV5-1; 14 nucleotides match TRBD2. The V gene's germline CDR1 is SGHRS and CDR2 YFSETQ. The CDR3 loop spans 15 amino acids. After removal of 4 bases from V and 9 bases from J, the junction contained 6 bases not matched to a gene. CDR3 sequence (DNA): TGCGCCAGCAGCCCCGGACTAGCGGGAGGTGGTGAGCAGTTCTTC. This encodes CASSPGLAGGGEQFF.

This clone was observed a few times. The V call is TRBV23-1, the J call TRBJ1-2; 8 bases line up with TRBD1. TRBV23-1 is marked as an open reading frame, function uncertain. The trim removed 3 bases at V and 0 bases at J, leaving 12 bases unmatched. The CDR3 has 18 residues. CDR3 region: CASSHPSSDRASNYGYTF. The CDR3 DNA reads TGCGCCAGCAGTCATCCCTCCTCGGACAGGGCCTCTAACTATGGCTACACCTTC.

The chain employs TRBV6-6 and TRBJ1-1, with no clear D. The CDR3 is 13 amino acids. Germline V gene data show CDR1 as MNHNY and CDR2 as SVGAGI (reference sequence). V was shortened by 6 bases and J by 5 bases, with 13 bases between the two germline ends. The CDR3 DNA is TGTGCCAGCAGATTGGGCAGATGGACTGAAGCTTTCTTT. Translated, it gives CASRLGRWTEAFF.

This chain uses TRBV19 with TRBJ2-5, with D maybe TRBD1 (5 bases). This CDR3 is 15 amino acids long. CDR1 is LNHDA and CDR2 is SQIVND in the germline V gene (reference sequence). Trimming removed 3 bases at V and 3 bases at J, with 14 bases between. The CDR3 loop is CASSMMGRDEETQYF. The CDR3 DNA is TGTGCCAGTAGTATGATGGGCAGGGATGAAGAGACCCAGTACTTC.

This rearrangement joins TRBV6-5 to TRBJ2-7; D perhaps matches TRBD2 (5 bases). Germline V gene data show CDR1 as MNHEY and CDR2 as SVGAGI. The length of the CDR3 is 14 residues. V lost 4 bases, J lost 0 bases, and 10 bases lay in between. The CDR3 DNA reads TGTGCCAGCAGTTGGATGGGGAGCTCCTACGAGCAGTACTTC. Encoded protein: CASSWMGSSYEQYF.

This clone was detected only a few times. The chain employs TRBV14 and TRBJ1-1; the D is unclear. CDR1 and CDR2 from the germline V gene are SGHDN and FVKESK. Trimming left V 4 bases short and J 1 base short, with 7 bases between. This CDR3 has 13 amino acids. Here the CDR3 DNA reads TGTGCCAGCAGCCCAAGCCCGAACACTGAAGCTTTCTTT. Its translation is CASSPSPNTEAFF.

This clone was counted once. This chain's CDR3 is CASSPGQGANQPQHF. The CDR3 nucleotides read TGTGCCAGCAGTCCGGGACAGGGGGCGAATCAGCCCCAGCATTTT. V and J are TRBV6-6 and TRBJ1-5, with 12 positions matching TRBD1. Germline lookup yields CDR1 MNHNY and CDR2 SVGAGI (reference sequence). V gave up 5 bases and J gave up 4 bases; unmatched junction bases: 3. This CDR3 spans 15 amino acids.

CDR3 sequence: CASSYRGASEEKLFF. CDR3 DNA: TGCGCCAGCAGCTACCGGGGAGCCTCGGAAGAAAAACTGTTTTTT. This chain links TRBV5-1 with TRBJ1-4; D is unresolved. Trimming stripped 3 bases from V and 8 bases from J, with 17 bases between. The germline gives CDR1 SGHRS, CDR2 YFSETQ. The length of the CDR3 is 15 residues. Full variable domain (missing parts from reference TRBV5-1 and TRBJ1-4): KAGVTQTPRYLIKTRGQQVTLSCSPISGHRSVSWYQQTPGQGLQFLFEYFSETQRNKGNFPGRFSGRQFSNSRSEMNVSTLELGDSALYLCASSYRGASEEKLFFGSGTQLSVL.

This clone was seen only once. The J gene is TRBJ2-3, the V gene TRBV7-3; 8 bases match TRBD1. Germline assignment: CDR1 SGHTA and CDR2 FQGTGA. CDR3 length: 17 residues. Unmatched junction bases numbered 7, after V lost 1 base and J lost 1 base. The CDR3 spells CASSLNPRGLGTDTQYF. CDR3 nucleotides: TGTGCCAGCAGCTTAAACCCCAGGGGGCTGGGCACAGATACGCAGTATTTT.

This rearrangement joins TRBV7-8 to TRBJ1-4; D is uncertain. The V end lost 5 bases, the J end lost 7 bases, and 20 bases lay between the germline ends. In germline, CDR1 is SGHVS, CDR2 FQNEAQ. This CDR3 is built from 16 residues. The CDR3 here is CASSPNRPRAGEKLFF. As DNA, the CDR3 is TGTGCCAGCAGCCCCAATCGGCCTCGGGCGGGTGAAAAACTGTTTTTT.

The chain recombines TRBV7-2 with TRBJ1-1, with D perhaps TRBD1 (6 bases). CDR1 is SGHTA, CDR2 FQGNSA, per germline. V gave up 2 bases and J gave up 4 bases, with 14 bases separating them. The CDR3 is 15 residues long. The CDR3 nucleotides are TGTGCCAGCAGCTTACAACGGGGGCAGGGCACTGAAGCTTTCTTT. Amino acids: CASSLQRGQGTEAFF.

The chain uses TRBV6-6 and TRBJ1-3; D not resolved. Trimming took 2 bases from V and 0 from J, leaving 8 bases between them. Germline V lookup: CDR1 MNHNY, CDR2 SVGAGI (reference sequence). The CDR3 length is 15 residues. CDR3 sequence (DNA): TGTGCCAGCAGTTACGACGGCAACTCTGGAAACACCATATATTTT. This sequence encodes CASSYDGNSGNTIYF.

The V and J genes are TRBV18 and TRBJ1-1, with no clear D. V lost 6 bases and J lost 4, with 21 bases in between. The CDR3 loop spans 16 amino acids. CDR1 is KGHSH and CDR2 is LQKENI in the germline V gene. The DNA for the CDR3 is TGTGCCAGCTCGCCGCTTGATGGGCGGGGAGGCACTGAAGCTTTCTTT. Its protein product is CASSPLDGRGGTEAFF.

The table lists this clone with a few counts. The CDR3 sequence: CASRKSRGSGNQPQHF. The CDR3 DNA sequence: TGTGCCAGCAGGAAAAGCAGGGGTTCTGGCAATCAGCCCCAGCATTTT. The V call is TRBV27, the J call TRBJ1-5, with a possible D match to TRBD1 (6 bases). The CDR3 loop spans 16 amino acids. The ends were cut back, 6 bases at V and 2 bases at J, with 17 bases in the middle. Germline V gene sequence: CDR1 MNHEY, CDR2 SMNVEV (reference sequence).